This entry features one TCR beta chain sequence. The sample belongs to a study of blood T cell repertoires in COVID-19. About the study: COVID-19 samples collected from the United States, Italy and Spain covered acute and convalescent phases.

The CDR3 is 16 residues long. V lost 6 bases and J 2 bases, leaving 20 bases between the germline ends. Germline V gene sequence: CDR1 SGDLS, CDR2 YYNGEE. As processed by the authors: Amplification with reference gene primers provided the estimates of nucleated cell counts. Sequenced by immunoSEQ multiplex PCR; TCRdb stores in-frame clones only, minus some. V, J and clone size reflect that table, while D and trimming were determined from the DNA. The table lists 65,000 or so clones, 90% of them singletons. The TCR comes from a man in his 60s with acute or convalescent COVID-19. The chain joins TRBV9 to TRBJ1-2, with D possibly being TRBD1 (5 bases). Sequenced material: peripheral blood. The CDR3 region is CASTPPGTGSNYGYTF. The CDR3 nucleotides are TGTGCCAGCACCCCCCCGGGGACCGGGAGCAACTATGGCTACACCTTC.